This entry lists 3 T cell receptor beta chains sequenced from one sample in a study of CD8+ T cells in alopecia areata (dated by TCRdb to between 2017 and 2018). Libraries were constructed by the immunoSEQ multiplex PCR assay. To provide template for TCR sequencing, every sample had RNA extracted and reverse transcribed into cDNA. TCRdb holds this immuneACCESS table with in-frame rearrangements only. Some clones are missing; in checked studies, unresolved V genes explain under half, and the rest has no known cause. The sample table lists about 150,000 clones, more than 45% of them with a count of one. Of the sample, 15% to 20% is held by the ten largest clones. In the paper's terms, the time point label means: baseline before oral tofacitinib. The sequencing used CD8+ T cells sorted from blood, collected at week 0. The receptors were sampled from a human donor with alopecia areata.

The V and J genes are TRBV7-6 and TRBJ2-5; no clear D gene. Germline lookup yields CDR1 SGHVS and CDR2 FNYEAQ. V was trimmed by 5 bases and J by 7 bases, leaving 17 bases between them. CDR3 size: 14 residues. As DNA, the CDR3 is TGTGCCAGCAGCCCAGACACGGTGAACGCGACCCAGTACTTC. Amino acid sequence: CASSPDTVNATQYF.

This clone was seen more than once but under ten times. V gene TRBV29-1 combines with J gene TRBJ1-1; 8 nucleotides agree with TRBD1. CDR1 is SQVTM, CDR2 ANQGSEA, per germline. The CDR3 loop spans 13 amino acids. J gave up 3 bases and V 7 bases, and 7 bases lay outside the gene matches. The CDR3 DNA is TGCAGCGCCGGACAGGGATCGGACACTGAAGCTTTCTTT. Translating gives CSAGQGSDTEAFF.

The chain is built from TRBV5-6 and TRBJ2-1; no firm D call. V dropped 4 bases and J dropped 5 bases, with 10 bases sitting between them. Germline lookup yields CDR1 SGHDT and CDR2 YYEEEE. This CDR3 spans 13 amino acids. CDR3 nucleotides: TGTGCCAGCAGCCAAGACTTAAACAATGAGCAGTTCTTC. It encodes CASSQDLNNEQFF.